This TCR beta chain was identified in a study of metastatic and nonmetastatic thyroid tumors. Overall study context: Repertoire comparison spanned blood and tumor or nodule tissue of malignant and benign thyroid patients. Overall study findings and caveats: As reported, TCR beta diversity in blood and tumor was significantly higher in malignant thyroid tumors than in benign nodules.

This CDR3 has 14 residues. V lost 3 bases to trimming and J lost 1 base, with 6 bases between them. Per germline, CDR1 LNHDA and CDR2 SQIVND (reference sequence). Many counts were recorded for this clone. The antigen is unknown. Not a single patient had been given any form of treatment at any point before undergoing thyroid surgery. Original analysis: A classifier of distant metastasis in papillary thyroid cancer was built from CDR3 differences (across clinicopathological groups). TCRdb reassembled clones from the PCR reads with MiXCR. TCRdb, not the original authors, processed these V and J calls. Here the sample spans 75,000 to 95,000 clones, roughly 13% being singletons.

The source material was blood. The genes are TRBV19 and TRBJ2-2, with D hard to call. This receptor was taken from a female donor with papillary thyroid cancer or a benign thyroid nodule (not recorded which). Some clones in this sample may be carry-over from other donors' samples. CDR3: CASSMPGNTGELFF. The CDR3 DNA follows: TGTGCCAGTAGTATGCCAGGGAACACCGGGGAGCTGTTTTTT.